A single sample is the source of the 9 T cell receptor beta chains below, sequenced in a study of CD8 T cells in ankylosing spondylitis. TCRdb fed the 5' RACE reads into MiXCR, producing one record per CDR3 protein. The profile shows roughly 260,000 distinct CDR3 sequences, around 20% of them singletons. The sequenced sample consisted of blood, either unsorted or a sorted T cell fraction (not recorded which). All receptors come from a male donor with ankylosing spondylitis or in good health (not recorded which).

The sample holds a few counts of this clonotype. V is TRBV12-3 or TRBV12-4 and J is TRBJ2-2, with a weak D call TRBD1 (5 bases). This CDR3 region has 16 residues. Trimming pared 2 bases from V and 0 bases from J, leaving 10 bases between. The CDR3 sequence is CASSLFAGSNTGELFF. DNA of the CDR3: TGTGCCAGCAGTTTATTTGCAGGGTCGAACACCGGGGAGCTGTTTTTT.

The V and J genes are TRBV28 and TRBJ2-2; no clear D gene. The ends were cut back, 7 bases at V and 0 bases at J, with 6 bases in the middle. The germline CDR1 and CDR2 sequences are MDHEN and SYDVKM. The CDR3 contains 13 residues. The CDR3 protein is CASTPSNTGELFF. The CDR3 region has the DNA TGTGCCAGCACCCCATCGAACACCGGGGAGCTGTTTTTT.

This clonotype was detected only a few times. This CDR3 reads CASSLQAQNTEAFF. CDR3 DNA: TGTGCCAGCAGCCTCCAAGCACAGAACACTGAAGCTTTCTTT. This chain links TRBV9 with TRBJ1-1, with no clear D. Germline CDR1 SGDLS, CDR2 YYNGEE. The CDR3 length is 14 residues. V lost 4 bases and J 1 base, leaving 11 bases between the germline ends.

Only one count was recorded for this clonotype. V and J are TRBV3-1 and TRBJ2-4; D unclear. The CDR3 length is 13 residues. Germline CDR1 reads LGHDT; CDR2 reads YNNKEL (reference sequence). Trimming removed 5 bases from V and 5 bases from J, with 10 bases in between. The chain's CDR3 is CASSTTRQNIQYF. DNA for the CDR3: TGTGCCAGCAGCACAACGCGTCAAAACATTCAGTACTTC.

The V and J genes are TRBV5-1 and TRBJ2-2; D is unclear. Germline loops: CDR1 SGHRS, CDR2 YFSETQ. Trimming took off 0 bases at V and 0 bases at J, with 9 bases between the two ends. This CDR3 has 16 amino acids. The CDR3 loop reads CASSLEVPPNTGELFF. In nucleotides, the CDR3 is TGCGCCAGCAGCTTGGAGGTCCCTCCGAACACCGGGGAGCTGTTTTTT.

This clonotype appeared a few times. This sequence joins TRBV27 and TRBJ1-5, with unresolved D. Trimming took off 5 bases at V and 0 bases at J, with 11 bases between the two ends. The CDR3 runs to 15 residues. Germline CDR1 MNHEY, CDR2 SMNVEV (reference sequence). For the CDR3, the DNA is TGTGCCAGCAGTATAGGTGGGGTTAGCAATCAGCCCCAGCATTTT. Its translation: CASSIGGVSNQPQHF.

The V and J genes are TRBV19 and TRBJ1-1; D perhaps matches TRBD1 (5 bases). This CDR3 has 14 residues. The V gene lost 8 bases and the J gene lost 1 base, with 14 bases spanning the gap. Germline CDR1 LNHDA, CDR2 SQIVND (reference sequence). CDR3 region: CASGPLGGNTEAFF. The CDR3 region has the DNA TGTGCCAGTGGCCCCCTCGGGGGGAACACTGAAGCTTTCTTT.

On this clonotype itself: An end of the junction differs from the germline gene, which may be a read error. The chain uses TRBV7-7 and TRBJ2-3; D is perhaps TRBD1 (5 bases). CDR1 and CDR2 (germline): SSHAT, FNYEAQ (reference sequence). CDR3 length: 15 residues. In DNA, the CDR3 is TGTGCTAGCAGCTTAGGGGTTGGTCGCACAGATACGCAGTATTTT. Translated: CASSLGVGRTDTQYF.

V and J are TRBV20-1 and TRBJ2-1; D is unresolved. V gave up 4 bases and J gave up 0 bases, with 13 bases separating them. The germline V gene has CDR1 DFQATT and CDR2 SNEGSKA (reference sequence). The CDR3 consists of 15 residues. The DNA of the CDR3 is TGCAGTGCTACTGTGACTCGCAGCTCCTACAATGAGCAGTTCTTC. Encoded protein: CSATVTRSSYNEQFF.